These 11 T cell receptor beta chains originate from one sample sequenced in a study of blood T cells in healthy people across ages. It was with a sample-barcoded 5' primer and a J-beta primer mix that a second PCR of roughly 7 to 12 cycles was run. Using its own MiXCR run on the 5' RACE reads, TCRdb lists one record per CDR3 protein. The repertoire has about 1.8 million distinct CDR3 sequences, 49% of them found once; the top ten carry about 2.1%. Sequenced: blood. Source of these receptors: a woman aged 40 to 55 in good health.

This sequence joins TRBV27 and TRBJ1-5; the D is unclear. Germline loops: CDR1 MNHEY, CDR2 SMNVEV (reference sequence). Trimming removed 6 bases from V and 6 bases from J, with 12 bases in between. The CDR3 has 13 amino acids. The CDR3 region has the DNA TGTGCCAGCAGGTCCAGTGGAAGTCAGCCCCAGCATTTT. Its protein product is CASRSSGSQPQHF.

V is TRBV6-2 or TRBV6-3 and J is TRBJ2-1; 9 positions agree with TRBD1. The germline CDR1 and CDR2 sequences are MNHEY and SVGEGT. With V trimmed by 4 bases and J by 10 bases, 8 bases remained unmatched. The CDR3 has 14 amino acids. CDR3 coding DNA: TGTGCCAGCAGTTTGGACAGGGGAACAGGGGAGCAGTTCTTC. This sequence encodes CASSLDRGTGEQFF.

This clonotype appeared a few times. The CDR3 DNA sequence: TGTGCCACCAGTGACTCGGGACAGGGTGGGTACGAGCAGTACTTC. This encodes CATSDSGQGGYEQYF. The rearrangement uses TRBV24-1 and TRBJ2-7; TRBD1 aligns across 9 bases. There are 15 residues in the CDR3. The junction had 7 bases not matched to a gene; V was cut back by 4 bases and J by 4 bases. CDR1 KGHDR and CDR2 SFDVKD come from the germline V gene.

This chain connects TRBV6-5 to TRBJ2-5; D possibly corresponds to TRBD1 (6 bases). In germline, CDR1 is MNHEY, CDR2 SVGAGI. The V and J ends lost 9 bases and 5 bases respectively, with 19 bases between them. The CDR3 length is 14 residues. This CDR3 is CASQPGGAGETQYF. In nucleotides, the CDR3 is TGTGCCAGTCAGCCTGGGGGCGCGGGCGAGACCCAGTACTTC.

This clonotype was counted only a few times. The chain has TRBV20-1 and TRBJ2-7, with D unclear. The CDR3 is made up of 14 amino acids. V gave up 5 bases and J gave up 0 bases, with 14 bases separating them. Germline V gene data show CDR1 as DFQATT and CDR2 as SNEGSKA (reference sequence). This chain's CDR3 is CSASLPGSSYEQYF. The CDR3 DNA reads TGCAGTGCTTCCCTGCCTGGGTCCTCCTACGAGCAGTACTTC.

A single count supports this clonotype. The chain employs TRBV7-2 and TRBJ1-2, with D maybe TRBD1 (6 bases). CDR3 length: 16 residues. The V and J ends lost 2 bases and 1 base respectively, with 14 bases between them. Germline lookup yields CDR1 SGHTA and CDR2 FQGNSA. The CDR3 loop is CASSLRAQGFNYGYTF. The CDR3 DNA reads as TGTGCCAGCAGCTTAAGGGCTCAGGGGTTTAACTATGGCTACACCTTC.

This clonotype has a handful of counts. The genes are TRBV29-1 and TRBJ2-6; D not resolved. Trimming cost V 1 base and J 1 base, with 14 bases left between them. Germline V gene sequence: CDR1 SQVTM, CDR2 ANQGSEA. The CDR3 is made up of 17 amino acids. CDR3 protein: CSVEGAGLLSGANVLTF. As DNA, the CDR3 is TGCAGCGTTGAAGGGGCAGGATTGCTGTCTGGGGCCAACGTCCTGACTTTC.

This clonotype was observed a handful of times. The V call is TRBV29-1, the J call TRBJ1-2; D unclear. Germline V gene data show CDR1 as SQVTM and CDR2 as ANQGSEA. Trimming pared 4 bases from V and 8 bases from J, leaving 14 bases between. The CDR3 is 12 residues long. The CDR3 DNA reads TGCAGCGTTGCCAACCCGGGTTGGGGCTACACCTTC. The encoded protein is CSVANPGWGYTF.

This clonotype was detected only once. The chain has TRBV5-6 and TRBJ1-2, with D perhaps matching TRBD1 (5 bases). This CDR3 comprises 16 residues. Deletions cut 0 bases from V and 0 bases from J, with 12 bases between. Germline lookup yields CDR1 SGHDT and CDR2 YYEEEE. The CDR3 protein is CASSLEPRGANYGYTF. CDR3 DNA: TGTGCCAGCAGCTTGGAACCGCGGGGGGCTAACTATGGCTACACCTTC.

V is TRBV12-3 or TRBV12-4 and J is TRBJ2-7; TRBD2 matches at 13 bases. V gave up 9 bases and J gave up 7 bases; unmatched junction bases: 6. This CDR3 has 13 residues. This chain's CDR3 is CASTSGGVNEQYF. The CDR3 nucleotides are TGTGCCAGTACTAGCGGGGGGGTGAATGAGCAGTACTTC.

This clonotype was seen a handful of times. V usage is TRBV7-9 and J usage is TRBJ2-3, with 7 nucleotides matching TRBD2. Unmatched junction bases numbered 17, after V lost 5 bases and J lost 6 bases. There are 17 residues in the CDR3. From germline, CDR1 is SEHNR and CDR2 FQNEAQ (reference sequence). CDR3 bases: TGTGCCAGCAGCCCCCTCTTAGGGGACTATCCCACGGATACGCAGTATTTT. It translates to CASSPLLGDYPTDTQYF.